This entry concerns a single TCR beta chain. The record originates from a study of glioma-infiltrating T cells after dendritic cell vaccination. Some clones are missing from TCRdb's copy, which holds only in-frame ones; the method was immunoSEQ multiplex PCR. The table includes approximately 100,000 clones, roughly three quarters detected once. Germline V CDR1 and CDR2: GTSNPN, SVGIG (reference sequence). The V end lost 5 bases, the J end lost 5 bases, and 17 bases lay between the germline ends. The CDR3 has 14 amino acids. Sample: blood, taken before dendritic cell vaccination. The sequence derives from a human donor with glioblastoma. The chain links TRBV30 to TRBJ2-3; possible D gene TRBD1, 6 bases. The CDR3 sequence is CAWAAGAARDTQYF. DNA for the CDR3: TGTGCCTGGGCTGCAGGGGCGGCAAGAGATACGCAGTATTTT. Full variable domain (rest looked up from reference TRBV30 and TRBJ2-3): SQTIHQWPATLVQPVGSPLSLECTVEGTSNPNLYWYRQAAGRGLQLLFYSVGIGQISSEVPQNLSASRPQDRQFILSSKKLLLSDSGFYLCAWAAGAARDTQYFGPGTRLTVL.